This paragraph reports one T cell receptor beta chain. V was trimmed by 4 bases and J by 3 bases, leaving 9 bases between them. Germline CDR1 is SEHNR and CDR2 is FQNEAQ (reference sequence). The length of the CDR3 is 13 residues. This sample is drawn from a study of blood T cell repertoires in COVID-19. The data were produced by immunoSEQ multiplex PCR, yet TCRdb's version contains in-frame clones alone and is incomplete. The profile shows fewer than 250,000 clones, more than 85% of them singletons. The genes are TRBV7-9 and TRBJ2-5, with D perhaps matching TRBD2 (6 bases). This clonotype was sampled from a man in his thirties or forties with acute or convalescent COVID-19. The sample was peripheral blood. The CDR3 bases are TGTGCCAGCAGCTCTTGGGGGGAAGAGACCCAGTACTTC. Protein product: CASSSWGEETQYF.